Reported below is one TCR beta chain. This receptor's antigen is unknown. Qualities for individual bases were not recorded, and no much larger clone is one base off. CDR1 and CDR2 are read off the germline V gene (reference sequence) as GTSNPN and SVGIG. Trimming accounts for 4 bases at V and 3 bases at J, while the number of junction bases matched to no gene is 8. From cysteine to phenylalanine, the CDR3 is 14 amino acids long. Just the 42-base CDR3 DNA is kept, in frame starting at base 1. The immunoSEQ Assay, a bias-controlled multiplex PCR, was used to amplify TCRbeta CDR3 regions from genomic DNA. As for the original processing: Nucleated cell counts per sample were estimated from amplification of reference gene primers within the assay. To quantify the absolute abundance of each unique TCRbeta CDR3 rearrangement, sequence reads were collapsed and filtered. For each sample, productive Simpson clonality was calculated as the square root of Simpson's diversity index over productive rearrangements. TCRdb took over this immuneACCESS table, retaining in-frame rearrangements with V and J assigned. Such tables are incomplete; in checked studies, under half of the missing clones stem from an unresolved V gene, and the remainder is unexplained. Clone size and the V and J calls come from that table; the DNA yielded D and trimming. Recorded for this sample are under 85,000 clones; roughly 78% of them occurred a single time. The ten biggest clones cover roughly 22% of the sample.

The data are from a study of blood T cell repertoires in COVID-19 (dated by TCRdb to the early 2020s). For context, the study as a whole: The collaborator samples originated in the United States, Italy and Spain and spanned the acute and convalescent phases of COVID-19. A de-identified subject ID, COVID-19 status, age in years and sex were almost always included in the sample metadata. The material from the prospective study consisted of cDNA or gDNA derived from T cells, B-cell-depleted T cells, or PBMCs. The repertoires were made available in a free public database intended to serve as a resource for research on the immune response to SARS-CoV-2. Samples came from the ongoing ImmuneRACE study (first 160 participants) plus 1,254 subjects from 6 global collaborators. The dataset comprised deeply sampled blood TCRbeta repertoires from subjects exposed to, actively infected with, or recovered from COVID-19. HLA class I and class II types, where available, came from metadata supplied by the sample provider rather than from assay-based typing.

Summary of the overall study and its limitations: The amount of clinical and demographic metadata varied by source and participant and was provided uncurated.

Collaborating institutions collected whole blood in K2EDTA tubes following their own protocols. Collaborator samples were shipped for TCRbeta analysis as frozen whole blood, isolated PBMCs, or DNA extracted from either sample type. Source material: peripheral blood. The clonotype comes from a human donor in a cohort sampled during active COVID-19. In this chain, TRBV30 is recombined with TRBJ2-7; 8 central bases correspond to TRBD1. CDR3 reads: CAWTQDRARYEQYF. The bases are TGTGCCTGGACCCAGGACAGGGCCCGCTACGAGCAGTACTTC.